These 28 T cell receptor beta chains came from one sample sequenced in a study of shared clonotypes between healthy human individuals. The naive CD8 fraction comprised CD45RO-negative cells positively selected for CCR7 and excluded terminally differentiated effector memory CD45RA+ cells. Using immunoSEQ multiplex PCR, the repertoire was profiled, and TCRdb retains in-frame clones only, with some absent. The repertoire consists of around 2.1 million clones, with 85% to 95% occurring once and the leading ten covering 1.5% to 2%. The sequenced material came from naive CD8+ T cells from PBMCs. The receptor source for this set is a man in his late teens or twenties in good health. Some clones in this sample may be carry-over from other donors' samples.

There are a few counts of this clone. Other DNA sequences in this sample translate to the same CDR3. This chain links TRBV7-2 with TRBJ2-7, with no clear D. CDR3 length: 11 amino acids. The germline V and J ends were trimmed by 4 bases and 2 bases, with 3 bases remaining between them. Germline V gene sequence: CDR1 SGHTA, CDR2 FQGNSA. CDR3 amino acids: CASSSAYEQYF. The CDR3 nucleotides are TGTGCCAGCAGCTCGGCCTACGAGCAGTACTTC.

CDR3 DNA: TGCGCCAGCCAGGCGACAGGGCCGAACACTGAAGCTTTCTTT. Its protein product is CASQATGPNTEAFF. The V and J genes are TRBV5-1 and TRBJ1-1, with 7 bases lining up with TRBD1. In germline, CDR1 is SGHRS, CDR2 YFSETQ. The CDR3 runs 14 residues. The ends lost 7 bases at V and 1 base at J; junction bases unmatched: 7.

V gene TRBV19 combines with J gene TRBJ2-7; 8 bases are shared with TRBD1. Germline loops: CDR1 LNHDA, CDR2 SQIVND (reference sequence). V gave up 4 bases and J gave up 6 bases; unmatched junction bases: 11. This CDR3 is built from 15 residues. The CDR3 DNA reads as TGTGCCAGTAGTAGTTTCGGCAGGGGGCCGGGCGAGCAGTACTTC. It yields the protein CASSSFGRGPGEQYF.

Remarks on this clone: The same CDR3 also results from other DNA sequences found in this sample. The CDR3 is CASSGTSYEQYF. As DNA, the CDR3 is TGTGCCAGCTCTGGGACGTCCTACGAGCAGTACTTC. The chain has TRBV6-6 and TRBJ2-7, with D perhaps TRBD1 or TRBD2 (5 bases each). Per the germline V gene, CDR1 is MNHNY and CDR2 is SVGAGI (reference sequence). This CDR3 spans 12 amino acids. V lost 8 bases to trimming and J lost 1 base, with 9 bases between them.

The count of this clone is one. The chain couples TRBV4-2 to TRBJ2-7; D possibly corresponds to TRBD2 (5 bases). The CDR3 is made up of 12 amino acids. The germline V gene encodes CDR1 LGHNA and CDR2 YNFKEQ. Trimming took off 6 bases at V and 6 bases at J, with 12 bases between the two ends. The CDR3 sequence: CASRNVAGEQYF. CDR3 DNA: TGTGCCAGCAGGAATGTTGCGGGCGAGCAGTACTTC.

The chain links TRBV7-6 to TRBJ2-5; TRBD2 agrees at 10 bases. V trimming: 8 bases; J trimming: 3 bases; junction bases outside the gene matches: 6. The CDR3 length is 14 residues. Germline loops: CDR1 SGHVS, CDR2 FNYEAQ. This CDR3 is CASVPLAGKETQYF. The CDR3 region has the DNA TGTGCCAGCGTCCCACTAGCGGGAAAAGAGACCCAGTACTTC.

V and J are TRBV4-3 and TRBJ2-5, with D maybe TRBD1 (5 bases). This CDR3 comprises 14 residues. The germline V gene encodes CDR1 LGHNA and CDR2 YSLEER. V lost 4 bases, J lost 1 base, and 10 bases lay in between. The CDR3 is CASSPDRFQETQYF. The CDR3 DNA sequence: TGCGCCAGCAGCCCCGACAGATTCCAAGAGACCCAGTACTTC.

J is TRBJ1-1 and V is TRBV7-9, with 8 bases that match TRBD1. Germline-derived CDR1 and CDR2 are SEHNR and FQNEAQ (reference sequence). The CDR3 runs 12 residues. Unmatched junction bases numbered 4, after V lost 6 bases and J lost 7 bases. Written as DNA, the CDR3 is TGTGCCAGCAGACTGGGGACAGGTGAAGCTTTCTTT. It translates to CASRLGTGEAFF.

The chain employs TRBV27 and TRBJ1-2; 7 bases map to TRBD1. J gave up 8 bases and V 5 bases, and 11 bases lay outside the gene matches. The CDR3 length is 14 residues. Germline assignment: CDR1 MNHEY and CDR2 SMNVEV (reference sequence). The chain's CDR3 is CASSGNRGAWGYTF. DNA for the CDR3: TGTGCCAGCAGTGGAAACAGGGGCGCCTGGGGCTACACCTTC.

This chain uses TRBV9 with TRBJ2-1; the D gene is possibly TRBD2 (5 bases). The CDR3 consists of 13 residues. Trimming shortened V by 1 base and J by 12 bases, and 14 bases separated the two germline ends. Germline lookup yields CDR1 SGDLS and CDR2 YYNGEE. CDR3 in DNA: TGTGCCAGCAGCGTAAGGACTGATCTGGGGCAGTTCTTC. The encoded protein is CASSVRTDLGQFF. Using reference TRBV9 and TRBJ2-1 for the parts outside the CDR3, the full variable domain is DSGVTQTPKHLITATGQRVTLRCSPRSGDLSVYWYQQSLDQGLQFLIQYYNGEERAKGNILERFSAQQFPDLHSELNLSSLELGDSALYFCASSVRTDLGQFFGPGTRLTVL.

This chain connects TRBV13 to TRBJ1-1, with a possible D match to TRBD1 (5 bases). Germline CDR1 and CDR2: PRHDT and FYEKMQ (reference sequence). The V end was cut by 0 bases, the J end by 5 bases, with 16 bases between. This CDR3 has 16 amino acids. The chain's CDR3 is CASSLGSPGGLTEAFF. CDR3 DNA sequence: TGTGCCAGCAGCTTAGGCTCACCGGGGGGTCTTACTGAAGCTTTCTTT.

About this clone itself: In the same sample, other DNA sequences code for this CDR3. This chain links TRBV27 with TRBJ2-7; maybe TRBD1 (5 bases). This CDR3 region has 13 residues. With 3 bases removed from V and 4 bases from J, the gap between germline ends came to 10 bases. From germline, CDR1 is MNHEY and CDR2 SMNVEV (reference sequence). CDR3: CASSLGREYEQYF. DNA of the CDR3: TGTGCCAGCAGTTTGGGCAGGGAATACGAGCAGTACTTC.

The J gene is TRBJ2-2, the V gene TRBV11-2; possible D gene TRBD2, 6 bases. Trimming shortened V by 2 bases and J by 2 bases, and 15 bases separated the two germline ends. CDR1 is SGHAT, CDR2 FQNNGV, per germline. This CDR3 has 17 amino acids. The CDR3 DNA reads TGTGCCAGCAGCTTACCGGCTTGGGGGGAAAACACCGGGGAGCTGTTTTTT. Translated: CASSLPAWGENTGELFF.

The chain links TRBV27 to TRBJ2-6; D remains unclear. Germline CDR1 reads MNHEY; CDR2 reads SMNVEV (reference sequence). This CDR3 has 15 amino acids. Deletions cut 6 bases from V and 2 bases from J, with 11 bases between. CDR3 residues: CASRARAAGANVLTF. The CDR3 coding sequence is TGTGCCAGCAGGGCAAGGGCGGCTGGGGCCAACGTCCTGACTTTC. Full variable domain (missing parts from reference TRBV27 and TRBJ2-6): EAQVTQNPRYLITVTGKKLTVTCSQNMNHEYMSWYRQDPGLGLRQIYYSMNVEVTDKGDVPEGYKVSRKEKRNFPLILESPSPNQTSLYFCASRARAAGANVLTFGAGSRLTVL.

In regard to this clone: The same CDR3 arises from other DNA sequences in this sample as well. The chain recombines TRBV5-6 with TRBJ2-1; D remains unclear. V lost 4 bases, J lost 3 bases, and 11 bases lay in between. This CDR3 is built from 14 residues. CDR1 and CDR2 from the germline V gene are SGHDT and YYEEEE. CDR3 coding DNA: TGTGCCAGCAGCCTGGGGTCTAGCTACAATGAGCAGTTCTTC. Translating it yields CASSLGSSYNEQFF.

The chain employs TRBV2 and TRBJ2-2; TRBD2 matches 7 bases. This CDR3 has 14 residues. Trimming cost V 8 bases and J 1 base; bases outside gene matches: 4. Per the germline V gene, CDR1 is SNHLY and CDR2 is FYNNEI. This chain's CDR3 is CASAQRGNTGELFF. CDR3 DNA sequence: TGTGCCAGCGCCCAGCGGGGGAACACCGGGGAGCTGTTTTTT.

Remarks on this clone: The same CDR3 arises from other DNA sequences in this sample as well. The J gene is TRBJ2-1, the V gene TRBV7-3; the D is unclear. Per the germline V gene, CDR1 is SGHTA and CDR2 is FQGTGA. Trimming removed 2 bases at V and 0 bases at J, with 8 bases between. The CDR3 is made up of 15 amino acids. The CDR3 reads CASSLGSSSYNEQFF. The CDR3 region has the DNA TGTGCCAGCAGCTTAGGCTCGAGCTCCTACAATGAGCAGTTCTTC.

The chain joins TRBV5-3 to TRBJ2-2; 9 positions agree with TRBD1. TRBV5-3 is marked as an open reading frame, function uncertain. This CDR3 spans 14 amino acids. Trimming at V came to 6 bases and at J to 6 bases, leaving 6 bases not matched to a gene. Here the CDR3 reads CARTRDREAGELFF. The CDR3 DNA is TGTGCCAGAACCAGGGACAGGGAGGCCGGGGAGCTGTTTTTT.

The V gene is TRBV5-1, the J gene TRBJ2-5; a weak D match, TRBD2 (5 bases). Trimming shortened V by 4 bases and J by 3 bases, and 19 bases separated the two germline ends. The CDR3 is 16 amino acids. CDR1 is SGHRS, CDR2 YFSETQ, per germline. The DNA of the CDR3 is TGCGCCAGCAGCCCGGACTCCCCTTTAAACAAAGAGACCCAGTACTTC. Translated: CASSPDSPLNKETQYF. Together with reference TRBV5-1 and TRBJ2-5, the CDR3 gives the full variable domain: KAGVTQTPRYLIKTRGQQVTLSCSPISGHRSVSWYQQTPGQGLQFLFEYFSETQRNKGNFPGRFSGRQFSNSRSEMNVSTLELGDSALYLCASSPDSPLNKETQYFGPGTRLLVL.

The V gene is TRBV6-1, the J gene TRBJ1-2; the match to TRBD1 covers 11 bases. J gave up 4 bases and V 7 bases, and 5 bases lay outside the gene matches. This CDR3 is 14 amino acids long. From germline, CDR1 is MNHNS and CDR2 SASEGT. The CDR3 is CASMRTGGGYGYTF. The DNA for the CDR3 is TGTGCCAGCATGAGGACAGGGGGCGGCTATGGCTACACCTTC.

V and J are TRBV5-1 and TRBJ2-1, with 7 bases matching TRBD2. Losses at the gene ends were 4 bases for V and 3 bases for J; bases not matched to a gene: 31. Germline V gives CDR1 SGHRS, CDR2 YFSETQ. This CDR3 is 23 amino acids long. This chain's CDR3 is CASSPRENWKEGVRVLGYNEQFF. CDR3 nucleotides: TGCGCCAGCAGCCCGCGGGAGAACTGGAAAGAAGGGGTAAGAGTTCTGGGCTACAATGAGCAGTTCTTC.

As to this clone: The identical CDR3 is also encoded by other nucleotide sequences in the sample. This chain uses TRBV27 with TRBJ2-7, with D tentatively TRBD2 (6 bases). The V end was cut by 2 bases, the J end by 2 bases, with 10 bases between. CDR3 length equals 14 residues. Germline CDR1 and CDR2: MNHEY and SMNVEV (reference sequence). The CDR3 reads CASSLRGGPYEQYF. The DNA of the CDR3 is TGTGCCAGCAGTTTACGCGGAGGGCCCTACGAGCAGTACTTC.

As for this clone: Other DNA variants within this sample encode the same CDR3. The genes are TRBV28 and TRBJ2-2; D is unresolved. V lost 1 base and J lost 5, with 8 bases in between. The CDR3 loop spans 14 amino acids. CDR1 and CDR2 (germline): MDHEN, SYDVKM. For the CDR3, the DNA is TGTGCCAGCAGTTTATTGGGCGGAACCGGGGAGCTGTTTTTT. Protein sequence: CASSLLGGTGELFF. Full variable domain (remainder filled in from reference TRBV28 and TRBJ2-2): DVKVTQSSRYLVKRTGEKVFLECVQDMDHENMFWYRQDPGLGLRLIYFSYDVKMKEKGDIPEGYSVSREKKERFSLILESASTNQTSMYLCASSLLGGTGELFFGEGSRLTVL.

This clone has only one observation. The chain joins TRBV30 to TRBJ2-7; no reliable D call. Between the trimmed V and J ends, which lost 0 bases and 5 bases, there was a span of 11 bases. The germline CDR1 and CDR2 sequences are GTSNPN and SVGIG (reference sequence). The CDR3 has 13 amino acids. CDR3 nucleotides: TGTGCCTGGAGTGTCGGGCATTTCAACGAGCAGTACTTC. As protein: CAWSVGHFNEQYF. Drawing the rest from reference TRBV30 and TRBJ2-7, the complete variable domain is SQTIHQWPATLVQPVGSPLSLECTVEGTSNPNLYWYRQAAGRGLQLLFYSVGIGQISSEVPQNLSASRPQDRQFILSSKKLLLSDSGFYLCAWSVGHFNEQYFGPGTRLTVT.

To note about this clone: The same CDR3 can be traced to other DNA sequences in this sample. V usage is TRBV7-9 and J usage is TRBJ2-7, with unresolved D. The ends were cut back, 1 base at V and 7 bases at J, with 8 bases in the middle. Per germline, CDR1 SEHNR and CDR2 FQNEAQ (reference sequence). The CDR3 is made up of 12 amino acids. CDR3 coding DNA: TGTGCCAGCAGCTTAGGGTCCCTGGAGCAGTACTTC. It is translated as CASSLGSLEQYF.

The V call is TRBV6-5, the J call TRBJ2-7; no clear D gene. V dropped 7 bases and J dropped 6 bases, with 7 bases sitting between them. The CDR3 consists of 10 residues. Germline V gene data show CDR1 as MNHEY and CDR2 as SVGAGI. CDR3: CASKSGEQYF. The CDR3, as DNA: TGTGCCAGCAAAAGTGGCGAGCAGTACTTC.

The rearrangement joins TRBV7-2 to TRBJ2-1, with unresolved D. The CDR3 runs to 17 residues. Germline CDR1 and CDR2: SGHTA and FQGNSA. V was shortened by 3 bases and J by 0 bases, with 15 bases between the two germline ends. DNA of the CDR3: TGTGCCAGCAGCTTCTTCGGCTGGGCGAGCTCCTACAATGAGCAGTTCTTC. It yields the protein CASSFFGWASSYNEQFF.

Notes on this clone: The sample has other DNA sequences that encode this CDR3 too. V and J are TRBV5-6 and TRBJ2-1, with 8 bases lining up with TRBD1. The germline CDR1 and CDR2 sequences are SGHDT and YYEEEE. This CDR3 has 15 amino acids. The junction had 1 base not matched to a gene; V was cut back by 2 bases and J by 0 bases. In nucleotides, the CDR3 is TGTGCCAGCAGCTTAGGGACAGGCTCCTACAATGAGCAGTTCTTC. It is translated as CASSLGTGSYNEQFF.